A single sample is the source of the 24 T cell receptor beta chains below, sequenced in a study of a mutant IDH1 vaccine in newly diagnosed glioma. Their antigen targets remain unknown. TCRdb keeps only in-frame clones here, not all; method: immunoSEQ multiplex PCR. The sample comprises tens of thousands of clones, 70% to 85% of which are singletons, and just under 5% rests with the top ten. Time point defined: week 47, end of study. Doses consisted of 300 ug of mutant IDH1 20-mer peptide each, paired with topical imiquimod. The sequencing used PBMCs, collected from a glioma patient whose treatment included an IDH1 peptide vaccine. Source of these receptors: a woman aged 40 to 50 with glioma. Some clones in this sample may be carry-over from other donors' samples.

The gene calls are TRBV11-2 and TRBJ2-5, with 8 bases matching TRBD1. The CDR3 has 15 residues. Germline V lookup: CDR1 SGHAT, CDR2 FQNNGV. J gave up 4 bases and V 4 bases, and 8 bases lay outside the gene matches. The CDR3 bases are TGTGCCAGCAGCTGGGGGACAGGAGGGGCAGAGACCCAGTACTTC. Translation: CASSWGTGGAETQYF.

The J gene is TRBJ2-7, the V gene TRBV27; 11 nucleotides line up with TRBD1. The CDR3 runs 14 residues. After removal of 3 bases from V and 4 bases from J, the junction contained 2 bases not matched to a gene. The germline CDR1 and CDR2 sequences are MNHEY and SMNVEV (reference sequence). CDR3 DNA: TGTGCCAGCAGTTTGGACAGGGGGCGGTACGAGCAGTACTTC. It codes for CASSLDRGRYEQYF.

In its sample, this clone was seen once. The chain recombines TRBV9 with TRBJ1-4; 8 positions agree with TRBD1. This CDR3 is built from 18 residues. V shed 0 bases and J 8 bases; nucleotides not matched to a gene: 15. The germline V gene has CDR1 SGDLS and CDR2 YYNGEE. CDR3 residues: CASSVAGPIQGGREKLFF. In DNA form, the CDR3 reads TGTGCCAGCAGCGTAGCGGGCCCCATACAGGGGGGGAGGGAAAAACTGTTTTTT.

CDR3 sequence: CASSFWGSGANVLTF. The CDR3 DNA is TGTGCCAGCAGCTTTTGGGGCTCTGGGGCCAACGTCCTGACTTTC. This chain uses TRBV5-4 with TRBJ2-6; no definite D call. The germline CDR1 and CDR2 sequences are SGHNT and YYREEE (reference sequence). The CDR3 sequence is 15 residues long. Trimming left V 2 bases short and J 0 bases short, with 6 bases between.

The rearrangement joins TRBV12-5 to TRBJ2-1; TRBD1 aligns across 7 bases. The CDR3 consists of 13 residues. With V trimmed by 2 bases and J by 8 bases, 3 bases remained unmatched. CDR1 is LGHNT, CDR2 FRNRAP, per germline. The CDR3 loop reads CASGLPQGDEQFF. CDR3 nucleotide sequence: TGTGCTAGTGGTTTGCCCCAGGGGGATGAGCAGTTCTTC.

The V gene is TRBV6-1, the J gene TRBJ1-2, with unresolved D. The V gene's germline CDR1 is MNHNS and CDR2 SASEGT. This CDR3 has 13 amino acids. V lost 2 bases to trimming and J lost 5 bases, with 9 bases between them. In DNA form, the CDR3 reads TGTGCCAGCAGTGAACGGGAGGGATATGGCTACACCTTC. Translation gives CASSEREGYGYTF.

The CDR3 DNA sequence: TGTGCCAGCAGCCCCAGCGGGTTCGGGGAGCAGTACTTC. This encodes CASSPSGFGEQYF. This chain links TRBV6-1 with TRBJ2-7; maybe TRBD2 (6 bases). CDR1 and CDR2 (germline): MNHNS, SASEGT. The CDR3 length is 13 residues. Trimming removed 6 bases at V and 7 bases at J, with 16 bases between.

This clone showed up just once. The rearrangement links TRBV14 to TRBJ1-2, with D possibly matching TRBD1 (6 bases). The CDR3 contains 15 residues. CDR1 is SGHDN, CDR2 FVKESK, per germline. The V end was cut by 4 bases, the J end by 5 bases, with 17 bases between. The CDR3 spells CASSLDLRGGYGYTF. The CDR3 DNA reads TGTGCCAGCAGCCTCGACTTAAGGGGGGGATATGGCTACACCTTC.

The rearrangement joins TRBV25-1 to TRBJ1-1, with unresolved D. This CDR3 has 13 amino acids. V shed 6 bases and J shed 8 bases, with 16 bases lying between them. The germline gives CDR1 MGHDK, CDR2 SYGVNS. The CDR3 region is CASRGTAAAEAFF. The CDR3 DNA reads as TGTGCCAGCAGGGGAACGGCGGCAGCAGAAGCTTTCTTT.

The chain is built from TRBV4-3 and TRBJ1-4, with D perhaps matching TRBD1 (5 bases). Trimming took off 0 bases at V and 5 bases at J, with 10 bases between the two ends. CDR1 is LGHNA, CDR2 YSLEER, per germline. The length of the CDR3 is 15 residues. The CDR3 DNA sequence: TGCGCCAGCAGCCAAGATCTGGGACGGAATGAAAAACTGTTTTTT. Protein sequence: CASSQDLGRNEKLFF.

This clone was found once. This sequence joins TRBV5-1 and TRBJ2-2, with 11 positions matching TRBD2. Trimming removed 1 base from V and 7 bases from J; junction bases left unmatched: 12. This CDR3 has 18 amino acids. The germline V gene encodes CDR1 SGHRS and CDR2 YFSETQ. Here the CDR3 DNA reads TGCGCCAGCAGCTTGCCCTCTAGCGGGGGGCCTCGAGTCGGGGAGCTGTTTTTT. This translates into CASSLPSSGGPRVGELFF.

The chain is built from TRBV14 and TRBJ1-3, with D possibly TRBD1 on 6 matching bases. Germline CDR1 reads SGHDN; CDR2 reads FVKESK. The CDR3 is made up of 13 amino acids. V lost 10 bases, J lost 8 bases, and 18 bases lay in between. CDR3 region: CAKKGGVKDTIYF. Here the CDR3 DNA reads TGTGCCAAAAAGGGGGGGGTAAAAGACACCATATATTTT.

The chain combines TRBV10-1 with TRBJ2-2; 9 bases fit TRBD1. The germline CDR1 and CDR2 sequences are WNHNN and SYGVQD (reference sequence). CDR3 size: 15 residues. The ends lost 4 bases at V and 2 bases at J; junction bases unmatched: 2. This chain's CDR3 is CASSGGQGNTGELFF. The CDR3 DNA sequence: TGCGCCAGCAGTGGGGGACAGGGAAACACCGGGGAGCTGTTTTTT.

The chain links TRBV6-1 to TRBJ1-2; D gene uncertain. The CDR3 is made up of 14 amino acids. V lost 7 bases, J lost 8 bases, and 20 bases lay in between. The germline CDR1 and CDR2 sequences are MNHNS and SASEGT. CDR3 in DNA: TGTGCCAGCAACCCTCAATTCGGGGAGGGCGGCTACACCTTC. Its protein is CASNPQFGEGGYTF.

This clone was picked up a small number of times. The V gene is TRBV2, the J gene TRBJ1-3; possible D gene TRBD1, 5 bases. V was cut by 0 bases and J by 1 base, with 13 bases left in between. The germline CDR1 and CDR2 sequences are SNHLY and FYNNEI. This CDR3 is built from 17 residues. In DNA, the CDR3 is TGTGCCAGCAGTGAAGCATCGGGACGGAGATCTGGAAACACCATATATTTT. It codes for CASSEASGRRSGNTIYF.

This clone was detected only a few times. V is TRBV6-6 and J is TRBJ1-2, with 7 bases that match TRBD1. The CDR3 loop spans 14 amino acids. Germline CDR1 reads MNHNY; CDR2 reads SVGAGI (reference sequence). The trim removed 0 bases at V and 3 bases at J, leaving 1 base unmatched. CDR3 in DNA: TGTGCCAGCAGTTACTCCAGGGGGTACTATGGCTACACCTTC. This translates into CASSYSRGYYGYTF.

The chain joins TRBV12-5 to TRBJ1-1; D is undetermined. Germline V gene lookup returns CDR1 LGHNT and CDR2 FRNRAP. Trimming removed 2 bases at V and 4 bases at J, with 2 bases between. CDR3 length equals 11 residues. The CDR3 nucleotides are TGTGCTAGTGGTTTGACCACTGAAGCTTTCTTT. Translating gives CASGLTTEAFF. The entire variable domain, with the rest obtained from reference TRBV12-5 and TRBJ1-1, is as follows: DARVTQTPRHKVTEMGQEVTMRCQPILGHNTVFWYRQTMMQGLELLAYFRNRAPLDDSGMPKDRFSAEMPDATLATLKIQPSEPRDSAVYFCASGLTTEAFFGQGTRLTVV.

This sequence joins TRBV29-1 and TRBJ2-1; D not resolved. The V end was cut by 6 bases, the J end by 3 bases, with 6 bases between. The CDR3 loop spans 11 amino acids. Germline values: CDR1 SQVTM, CDR2 ANQGSEA. DNA of the CDR3: TGCAGCGTGGAACACTACAATGAGCAGTTCTTC. Its protein product is CSVEHYNEQFF.

The CDR3 DNA is TGTGCCAGCAGCCCCGAGGGGCGCCTCTCCTACGAGCAGTACTTC. Its protein product is CASSPEGRLSYEQYF. This chain connects TRBV9 to TRBJ2-7; D may match TRBD1 or TRBD2 (5 bases each). Germline values: CDR1 SGDLS, CDR2 YYNGEE. There are 15 residues in the CDR3. V lost 4 bases to trimming and J lost 0 bases, with 14 bases between them.

V usage is TRBV29-1 and J usage is TRBJ1-2; 11 bases are a match to TRBD1. Looked up from germline, CDR1 is SQVTM and CDR2 is ANQGSEA. This CDR3 region has 14 residues. Trimming removed 7 bases from V and 3 bases from J; junction bases left unmatched: 7. The CDR3 protein is CSARGTGGYYGYTF. The CDR3 DNA reads as TGCAGCGCTCGTGGGACAGGGGGATACTATGGCTACACCTTC.

This chain's CDR3 is CASSEPQFSDEKLFF. Written as DNA, the CDR3 is TGTGCCAGCAGTGAACCTCAATTCAGCGATGAAAAACTGTTTTTT. The chain recombines TRBV2 with TRBJ1-4; D ambiguous. The CDR3 has 15 residues. Trimming removed 2 bases at V and 6 bases at J, with 13 bases between. The V gene's germline CDR1 is SNHLY and CDR2 FYNNEI.

The V and J genes are TRBV6-6 and TRBJ1-3; D call uncertain. This CDR3 region has 15 residues. Germline CDR1 reads MNHNY; CDR2 reads SVGAGI (reference sequence). Trimming pared 0 bases from V and 4 bases from J, leaving 10 bases between. CDR3 region: CASSYSGRAGNTIYF. Written as DNA, the CDR3 is TGTGCCAGCAGTTACTCGGGCAGAGCCGGAAACACCATATATTTT.

This CDR3 reads CASSVAEGTLIFSYNEQFF. CDR3 sequence (DNA): TGTGCCAGCAGCGTAGCGGAGGGGACCCTTATATTCTCCTACAATGAGCAGTTCTTC. The chain uses TRBV9 and TRBJ2-1; possibly TRBD2 for D (6 bases). Germline V lookup: CDR1 SGDLS, CDR2 YYNGEE. Between the trimmed V and J ends, which lost 0 bases and 0 bases, there was a span of 19 bases. The CDR3 extends over 19 amino acids.

The V and J genes are TRBV30 and TRBJ2-1; 11 bases align to TRBD1. The CDR3 length is 15 residues. Germline values: CDR1 GTSNPN, CDR2 SVGIG (reference sequence). V gave up 2 bases and J gave up 6 bases; unmatched junction bases: 6. CDR3 amino acids: CAWSKGTGGLNEQFF. DNA for the CDR3: TGTGCCTGGAGTAAAGGGACAGGGGGACTCAATGAGCAGTTCTTC. The whole variable domain, filled in from reference TRBV30 and TRBJ2-1, reads SQTIHQWPATLVQPVGSPLSLECTVEGTSNPNLYWYRQAAGRGLQLLFYSVGIGQISSEVPQNLSASRPQDRQFILSSKKLLLSDSGFYLCAWSKGTGGLNEQFFGPGTRLTVL.